A selection of T cell receptor beta chains follows, all from one sample in a study of T cell responses to AZD1222 COVID-19 vaccine. Sequencing was performed with immunoSEQ multiplex PCR; in TCRdb, only in-frame clones are kept and a portion is missing. The sample comprises more than 95,000 clones, 70% to 90% of which are singletons, and around a tenth rests with the top ten. This material consisted of peripheral blood, taken on day 0 of AZD1222 vaccination. The receptors shown here come from an adult in good health. The CDR3 runs from the conserved cysteine through the conserved F or W. Fields, in order: clone size, J gene, V gene, D gene, CDR3 protein, CDR3 DNA. D genes are given only for firm matches. Only some rows state a clone size, as once, few, many or a class for expanded clones.

few	TRBJ1-2	TRBV12-3/TRBV12-4	TRBD1	CASSLGQSYGYTF	TGTGCCAGCAGTTTGGGACAGAGCTATGGCTACACCTTC
NA	TRBJ2-1	TRBV30	TRBD2	CAWSAGTSGNNEQFF	TGTGCCTGGAGCGCCGGGACTAGCGGAAACAATGAGCAGTTCTTC
NA	TRBJ1-1	TRBV18	NA	CASSPMTEAFF	TGTGCCAGCTCACCGATGACTGAAGCTTTCTTT
NA	TRBJ1-4	TRBV5-4	TRBD1	CASSLRTGATNEKLFF	TGTGCCAGCAGCCTGCGGACAGGTGCAACTAATGAAAAACTGTTTTTT
NA	TRBJ1-3	TRBV6-5	NA	CASSPLGSGNTIYF	TGTGCCAGCAGTCCGCTTGGCTCTGGAAACACCATATATTTT
NA	TRBJ1-4	TRBV23-1	NA	CASSQSGGGPTTNEKLFF	TGCGCCAGCAGTCAATCGGGGGGGGGTCCAACAACTAATGAAAAACTGTTTTTT
NA	TRBJ1-1	TRBV6-5	NA	CASSYRTEAFF	TGTGCCAGCAGTTACCGGACTGAAGCTTTCTTT
once	TRBJ2-3	TRBV18	TRBD2	CASSPIASGSTDTQYF	TGTGCCAGCTCACCAATCGCTAGCGGAAGCACAGATACGCAGTATTTT
NA	TRBJ1-2	TRBV19	NA	CASRPRDKYGYTF	TGTGCCAGTAGACCCCGGGACAAATATGGCTACACCTTC
NA	TRBJ2-2	TRBV18	NA	CASSPPGAAGELFF	TGTGCCAGCTCACCACCAGGGGCGGCCGGGGAGCTGTTTTTT
once	TRBJ1-2	TRBV7-8	NA	CASSTGREHRNGYTF	TGTGCCAGCAGCACGGGACGGGAGCATAGGAATGGCTACACCTTC
NA	TRBJ1-4	TRBV9	TRBD1	CASSSRQGNEKLFF	TGTGCCAGCAGCTCACGACAGGGTAATGAAAAACTGTTTTTT
NA	TRBJ1-1	TRBV7-9	TRBD1	CASSVQGVTEAFF	TGTGCCAGCAGCGTACAGGGGGTCACTGAAGCTTTCTTT
few	TRBJ1-2	TRBV3-1/TRBV3-2	NA	CASSQDTDSYDGYTF	TGTGCCAGCAGCCAAGATACAGACTCTTACGATGGCTACACCTTC
NA	TRBJ1-2	TRBV28	TRBD1	CASRETGGDYGYTF	TGTGCCAGCAGGGAGACAGGGGGCGACTATGGCTACACCTTC
NA	TRBJ2-5	TRBV18	TRBD2	CASSPPGLARETQYF	TGTGCCAGCTCACCACCGGGACTAGCACGAGAGACCCAGTACTTC
NA	TRBJ1-4	TRBV29-1	NA	CSVVEGGEKLFF	TGCAGCGTTGTAGAGGGTGGCGAAAAACTGTTTTTT
NA	TRBJ2-7	TRBV19	TRBD2	CASSISAGGTYEQYF	TGTGCCAGTAGTATCAGCGCGGGAGGAACCTACGAGCAGTACTTC
NA	TRBJ2-7	TRBV6-5	TRBD1	CASSYTGQPYEQYF	TGTGCCAGCAGTTACACGGGACAGCCCTACGAGCAGTACTTC
NA	TRBJ2-5	TRBV4-1	TRBD2	CASSRTVSGGAVETQYF	TGCGCCAGCAGCCGAACTGTTAGCGGGGGGGCGGTGGAGACCCAGTACTTC